The following is a T cell receptor beta chain sequence with its context. One entry per CDR3 protein results from TCRdb running MiXCR on the 5' RACE reads. The sample includes 300,000 to 350,000 distinct CDR3 sequences, 8% to 9.5% of them seen just once. The data were obtained in a study of T cells after yellow fever vaccination. In the study overall: Any fraction with a low cell number was prepared using SMART-Seq v4 Ultra Low Input.

This CDR3 contains 11 residues. Trimming removed 6 bases from V and 6 bases from J, with 8 bases in between. Material: PBMCs, obtained roughly 46 days after the first yellow fever vaccination. The sequence came from a man aged 18 to 35 who received the YFV17D yellow fever vaccine. The chain recombines TRBV12-3 or TRBV12-4 with TRBJ1-1; D not certain. CDR3 residues: CASRTGAEAFF. CDR3 sequence (DNA): TGTGCCAGCAGGACCGGGGCTGAAGCTTTCTTT.